This paragraph reports one T cell receptor (beta chain). The entry originates in a study of shared clonotypes between healthy human individuals. Germline-derived CDR1 and CDR2 are SGHRS and YFSETQ. V was pared by 1 base and J by 1 base, with 0 bases of the junction left unmatched. This CDR3 is built from 16 residues. The table came from immunoSEQ multiplex PCR; TCRdb's copy has only in-frame clones and leaves some out. The table shows 2 million to 2.5 million clones, with more than 85% occurring only once. The sequenced sample consisted of naive CD4+ T cells from PBMCs. Subset specified: CD45RA+ positively selected. This sequence was found in a young man in good health. Some clones in this sample may be carry-over from other donors' samples. This rearrangement joins TRBV5-1 to TRBJ2-3, with TRBD2 identical over 13 bases. In nucleotides, the CDR3 is TGCGCCAGCAGCTTGACTAGCGGGGGGGGCACAGATACGCAGTATTTT. It codes for CASSLTSGGGTDTQYF.